This T cell receptor beta chain was obtained from a study of cytomegalovirus exposure and HLA in healthy donors. Study context: The same platform used for the 500 to 850 first-cohort repertoires was also used for the roughly 120 validation repertoires, as a later analysis reported. The study, taken as a whole, reports: The study flagged some 170 TCR beta chains as cytomegalovirus-associated. The dataset shows that most TCR sequences were rare, while some public TCRs occurred in many donors. Confirmation in vitro established that three CMV-associated chains were specific for CMV antigens.

Some clones are missing from TCRdb's copy, which holds only in-frame ones; the method was immunoSEQ multiplex PCR. The sample has 80,000 to 100,000 clones, roughly 89% seen once. Points on this clone: Its antigen remains unidentified.

This sequence originates from a woman aged 25-40 years in good health and CMV-seronegative. Sequencing was carried out using PBMCs.

DNA of the CDR3: TGTGCCATCAGGGACACCGATCTTAATGAAAAACTGTTTTTT. Its protein is CAIRDTDLNEKLFF. The rearrangement links TRBV10-3 to TRBJ1-4, with D possibly TRBD1 on 5 matching bases. There are 14 residues in the CDR3. The V gene lost 6 bases and the J gene lost 4 bases, with 12 bases spanning the gap. The germline gives CDR1 ENHRY, CDR2 SYGVKD.